These 17 T cell receptor beta chains came from one sample sequenced in a study of preoperative IRX-2 immunotherapy in early breast cancer. The protocol was immunoSEQ multiplex PCR, while the TCRdb copy is restricted to in-frame clones and leaves out a portion. The sample consists of 30,000 to 45,000 clones, 82% of them appearing once. Documented treatment: preoperative locoregional IRX-2 cytokine immunotherapy. The sequences come from lymph node tissue, collected after IRX-2 immunotherapy. The receptors were sampled from a human donor with breast cancer.

The genes are TRBV29-1 and TRBJ2-5, with D tentatively TRBD1 or TRBD2 (5 bases each). Germline lookup yields CDR1 SQVTM and CDR2 ANQGSEA. The V gene lost 6 bases and the J gene lost 2 bases, with 13 bases spanning the gap. The CDR3 has 13 residues. CDR3 coding DNA: TGCAGCGTAAACCGGGACGGACAAGAGACCCAGTACTTC. Amino acids: CSVNRDGQETQYF.

CDR3 in DNA: TGCGCCAGCAGCTTGGACGGATCTAACTATGGCTACACCTTC. Translating gives CASSLDGSNYGYTF. The genes are TRBV5-1 and TRBJ1-2; no clear D. The germline CDR1 and CDR2 sequences are SGHRS and YFSETQ. This CDR3 comprises 14 residues. V lost 0 bases to trimming and J lost 0 bases, with 6 bases between them.

V gene TRBV28 combines with J gene TRBJ1-6; tentative D call: TRBD1 (5 bases). This CDR3 is built from 15 residues. Per the germline V gene, CDR1 is MDHEN and CDR2 is SYDVKM. The V end was cut by 5 bases, the J end by 10 bases, with 18 bases between. The CDR3 nucleotides read TGTGCCAGCAGTGAGAGAAGGGGAGAGGGCTCACCCCTCCACTTT. Translating gives CASSERRGEGSPLHF.

The V call is TRBV19, the J call TRBJ1-2, with a possible D match to TRBD1 (6 bases). Germline V gene data show CDR1 as LNHDA and CDR2 as SQIVND (reference sequence). V was clipped by 3 bases and J by 1 base, with 18 bases between them. CDR3 length: 17 residues. The CDR3 protein is CASSILFDRLNNYGYTF. CDR3 sequence (DNA): TGTGCCAGTAGTATCCTATTTGACAGGCTCAATAACTATGGCTACACCTTC.

The V and J genes are TRBV11-3 and TRBJ2-7; TRBD1 matches at 9 bases. Germline V CDR1 and CDR2: SGHNT, YENEEA. The CDR3 contains 16 residues. With 5 bases clipped from V and 0 bases from J, the junction kept 8 bases outside the gene matches. The CDR3 nucleotides are TGTGCCAGCAGCCACGGACAGGGGAAGGACTCCTACGAGCAGTACTTC. Residues: CASSHGQGKDSYEQYF. Full variable domain (remainder filled in from reference TRBV11-3 and TRBJ2-7): EAGVVQSPRYKIIEKKQPVAFWCNPISGHNTLYWYLQNLGQGPELLIRYENEEAVDDSQLPKDRFSAERLKGVDSTLKIQPAELGDSAVYLCASSHGQGKDSYEQYFGPGTRLTVT.

This clone was recorded a few times. The CDR3 loop reads CASSTGQGNEKLFF. CDR3 coding DNA: TGTGCCAGCTCGACGGGACAGGGGAATGAAAAACTGTTTTTT. The rearrangement joins TRBV18 to TRBJ1-4, with 10 bases matching TRBD1. J was trimmed by 5 bases and V by 6 bases; bases with no gene match: 3. Per the germline V gene, CDR1 is KGHSH and CDR2 is LQKENI. The CDR3 loop spans 14 amino acids.

This chain links TRBV5-1 with TRBJ2-6; TRBD1 agrees at 11 bases. V lost 3 bases and J lost 3; bases outside the gene matches: 2. The CDR3 is 16 amino acids. Germline lookup yields CDR1 SGHRS and CDR2 YFSETQ. CDR3 in DNA: TGCGCCAGCAGCTCGGACAGGGGGCATGGGGCCAACGTCCTGACTTTC. As protein: CASSSDRGHGANVLTF.

V usage is TRBV11-3 and J usage is TRBJ1-1, with 7 positions matching TRBD1. V shed 2 bases and J 6 bases; nucleotides not matched to a gene: 9. CDR3 length: 15 residues. CDR1 is SGHNT, CDR2 YENEEA, per germline. The CDR3 DNA reads as TGTGCCAGCAGCTTAAGCAGACAGGGAAAAGCTGAAGCTTTCTTT. The encoded protein is CASSLSRQGKAEAFF.

The rearrangement uses TRBV4-1 and TRBJ2-7; tentative D call: TRBD2 (5 bases). From germline, CDR1 is MGHRA and CDR2 YSYEKL. The ends were cut back, 4 bases at V and 6 bases at J, with 16 bases in the middle. This CDR3 region has 14 residues. CDR3 nucleotide sequence: TGCGCCAGCAGCCCAATGGACTGGTCGGGCGAGCAGTACTTC. Amino acid sequence: CASSPMDWSGEQYF.

The sample holds one count of this clone. The rearrangement uses TRBV11-3 and TRBJ2-3; D possibly corresponds to TRBD1 (5 bases). This CDR3 contains 14 residues. The germline V and J ends were trimmed by 1 base and 2 bases, with 7 bases remaining between them. CDR1 is SGHNT and CDR2 is YENEEA in the germline V gene. CDR3 amino acids: CASSLGGPTDTQYF. The CDR3 DNA sequence: TGTGCCAGCAGCTTAGGGGGCCCCACAGATACGCAGTATTTT.

The chain has TRBV18 and TRBJ1-2; D uncertain. The V end lost 1 base, the J end lost 1 base, and 7 bases lay between the germline ends. The CDR3 has 14 amino acids. Germline V gene data show CDR1 as KGHSH and CDR2 as LQKENI. CDR3 sequence reads: CASSPRADNYGYTF. CDR3 in DNA: TGTGCCAGCTCACCACGGGCAGATAACTATGGCTACACCTTC. The whole variable domain, remainder taken from reference TRBV18 and TRBJ1-2, is NAGVMQNPRHLVRRRGQEARLRCSPMKGHSHVYWYRQLPEEGLKFMVYLQKENIIDESGMPKERFSAEFPKEGPSILRIQQVVRGDSAAYFCASSPRADNYGYTFGSGTRLTVV.

J is TRBJ2-1 and V is TRBV7-1, with D possibly TRBD2 on 5 matching bases. TRBV7-1 falls under the ORF class, with uncertain function. The V end lost 5 bases, the J end lost 12 bases, and 17 bases lay between the germline ends. This CDR3 is built from 13 residues. The DNA for the CDR3 is TGTGCCAGCAGCCTCGACTATAGAGGCGGGCAGTTCTTC. It translates to CASSLDYRGGQFF.

This clone was counted once. The V gene is TRBV12-5, the J gene TRBJ2-1; 7 positions match TRBD1. The CDR3 is made up of 15 amino acids. The germline V gene has CDR1 LGHNT and CDR2 FRNRAP. The CDR3 sequence is CATNPDRLSANEQFF. CDR3 coding DNA: TGTGCCACCAACCCGGACAGGTTGAGTGCTAATGAGCAGTTCTTC.

The CDR3 DNA is TGTGCCCTCCGGGACAGGGACACCGGGGAGCTGTTTTTT. Translated, it gives CALRDRDTGELFF. The chain combines TRBV30 with TRBJ2-2; 9 bases match TRBD1. Germline values: CDR1 GTSNPN, CDR2 SVGIG (reference sequence). There are 13 residues in the CDR3. Losses at the gene ends were 8 bases for V and 3 bases for J; bases not matched to a gene: 4.

The rearrangement joins TRBV28 to TRBJ1-5; 10 bases match TRBD1. Looked up from germline, CDR1 is MDHEN and CDR2 is SYDVKM. The CDR3 contains 14 residues. Trimming cost V 6 bases and J 7 bases; bases outside gene matches: 6. CDR3 bases: TGTGCCAGCAGACCCGGACAGGGGGGGCAGCCCCAGCATTTT. This gives the protein CASRPGQGGQPQHF.

This clone came up a few times. At one boundary the junction diverges from the germline segment, which might be a read error. The V call is TRBV11-3, the J call TRBJ2-7; 10 bases fit TRBD1. Looked up from germline, CDR1 is SGHNT and CDR2 is YENEEA. This CDR3 is 16 amino acids long. CDR3 sequence: CASSIEGGQGKVAQYF. The CDR3 DNA reads as TGTGCCAGCAGCATAGAGGGGGGACAGGGGAAGGTCGCGCAGTACTTC.

The chain links TRBV23-1 to TRBJ1-3, with D perhaps TRBD1 (6 bases). TRBV23-1 is annotated as an ORF whose role is uncertain. This CDR3 region has 18 residues. V lost 6 bases, J lost 2 bases, and 23 bases lay in between. CDR3 DNA sequence: TGCGCCAGCAGCCAAGATGAAGTAAACAGGGTAGCTGGAAACACCATATATTTT. Its protein product is CASSQDEVNRVAGNTIYF.